The present T cell receptor beta chain was sequenced within a study of T cells in tuberculosis. The study, taken as a whole, reports: A GMM-specific repertoire classifier reached about 89% accuracy, AUROC over 0.85.

For this clone: Its antigen is not identified.

Profiling relied on immunoSEQ multiplex PCR, and the TCRdb table lists in-frame clones only, not all of them. The profile shows over 25,000 clones, around 92% of them singletons. The time point was: new active TB diagnosis, blood taken before or within 7 days of starting treatment. On average around 100,000 T cells per donor were immunosequenced. Sequencing used PBMCs, obtained at tuberculosis diagnosis. This TCR derives from an adult with tuberculosis. Some clones in this sample may be carry-over from other donors' samples.

The CDR3, as DNA: TGTGCCAGCACCGACCTCCGGGAGTACAATGAGCAGTTCTTC. Translation gives CASTDLREYNEQFF. The V and J genes are TRBV6-1 and TRBJ2-1; perhaps TRBD2 as D (6 bases). The germline CDR1 and CDR2 sequences are MNHNS and SASEGT. The CDR3 is 14 residues long. The germline V and J ends were trimmed by 7 bases and 4 bases, with 14 bases remaining between them.